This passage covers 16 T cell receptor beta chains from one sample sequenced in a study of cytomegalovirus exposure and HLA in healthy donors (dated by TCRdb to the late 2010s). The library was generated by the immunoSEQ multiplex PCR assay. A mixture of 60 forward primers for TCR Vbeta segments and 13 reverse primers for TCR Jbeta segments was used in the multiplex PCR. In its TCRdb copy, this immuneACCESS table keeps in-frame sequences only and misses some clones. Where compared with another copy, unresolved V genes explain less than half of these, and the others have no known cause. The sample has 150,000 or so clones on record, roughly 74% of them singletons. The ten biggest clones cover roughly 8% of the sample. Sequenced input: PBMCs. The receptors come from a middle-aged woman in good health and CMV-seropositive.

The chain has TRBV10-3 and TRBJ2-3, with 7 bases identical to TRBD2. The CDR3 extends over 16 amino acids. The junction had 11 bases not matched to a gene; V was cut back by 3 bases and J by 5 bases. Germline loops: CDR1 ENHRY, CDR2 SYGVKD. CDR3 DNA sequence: TGTGCCATCAGTGAAAGGTCAGCGGGGATACAAGATACGCAGTATTTT. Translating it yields CAISERSAGIQDTQYF.

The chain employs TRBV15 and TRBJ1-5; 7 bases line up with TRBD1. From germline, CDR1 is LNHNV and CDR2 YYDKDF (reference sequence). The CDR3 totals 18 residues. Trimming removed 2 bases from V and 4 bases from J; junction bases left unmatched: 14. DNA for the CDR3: TGTGCCACCAGCAGATCCCCGGGGGCACAGGGGATGAATCAGCCCCAGCATTTT. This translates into CATSRSPGAQGMNQPQHF. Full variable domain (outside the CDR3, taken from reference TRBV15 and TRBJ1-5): DAMVIQNPRYQVTQFGKPVTLSCSQTLNHNVMYWYQQKSSQAPKLLFHYYDKDFNNEADTPDNFQSRRPNTSFCFLDIRSPGLGDTAMYLCATSRSPGAQGMNQPQHFGDGTRLSIL.

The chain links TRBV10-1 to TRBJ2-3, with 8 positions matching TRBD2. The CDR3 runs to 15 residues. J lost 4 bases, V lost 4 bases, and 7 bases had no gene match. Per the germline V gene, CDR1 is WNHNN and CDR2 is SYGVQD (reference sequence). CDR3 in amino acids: CASSAERESPDTQYF. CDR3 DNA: TGCGCCAGCAGTGCAGAGCGGGAGAGTCCAGATACGCAGTATTTT.

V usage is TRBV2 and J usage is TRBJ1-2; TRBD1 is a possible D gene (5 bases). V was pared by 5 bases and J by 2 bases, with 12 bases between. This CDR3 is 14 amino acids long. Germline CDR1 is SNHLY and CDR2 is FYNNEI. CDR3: CASSPRDSNYGYTF. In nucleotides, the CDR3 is TGTGCCAGCAGTCCGAGGGACTCGAACTATGGCTACACCTTC.

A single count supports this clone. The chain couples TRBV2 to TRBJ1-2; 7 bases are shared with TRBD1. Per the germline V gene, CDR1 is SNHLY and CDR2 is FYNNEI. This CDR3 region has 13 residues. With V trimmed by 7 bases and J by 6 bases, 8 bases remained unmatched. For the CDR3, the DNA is TGTGCCAGCATTGCCGACAGGGCAGATGGCTACACCTTC. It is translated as CASIADRADGYTF.

The CDR3 spells CASSLTSGRLSYEQYF. CDR3 DNA sequence: TGTGCCAGCAGTTTAACTAGCGGGAGGCTTTCCTACGAGCAGTACTTC. The chain is built from TRBV28 and TRBJ2-7; the match to TRBD2 covers 12 bases. V shed 2 bases, J shed 1 base, and the junction held 3 bases outside the gene matches. This CDR3 has 16 residues. CDR1 is MDHEN and CDR2 is SYDVKM in the germline V gene.

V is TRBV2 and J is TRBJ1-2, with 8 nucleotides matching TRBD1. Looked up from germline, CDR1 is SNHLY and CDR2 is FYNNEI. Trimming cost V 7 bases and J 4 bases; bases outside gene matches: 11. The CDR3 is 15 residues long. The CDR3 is CASIPPGGPGYGYTF. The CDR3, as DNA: TGTGCCAGCATCCCCCCAGGGGGCCCTGGCTATGGCTACACCTTC.

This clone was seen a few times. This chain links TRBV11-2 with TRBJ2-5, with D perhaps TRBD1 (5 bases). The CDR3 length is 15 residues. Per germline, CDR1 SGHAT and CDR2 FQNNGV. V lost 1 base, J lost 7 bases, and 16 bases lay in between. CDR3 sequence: CASSLVSGFGATQYF. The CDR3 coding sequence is TGTGCCAGCAGCTTAGTGTCAGGGTTTGGTGCGACCCAGTACTTC.

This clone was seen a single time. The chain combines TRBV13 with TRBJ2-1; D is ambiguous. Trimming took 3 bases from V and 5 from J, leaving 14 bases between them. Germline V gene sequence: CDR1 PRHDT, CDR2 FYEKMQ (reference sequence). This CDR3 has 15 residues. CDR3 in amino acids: CASSFAESSNNEQFF. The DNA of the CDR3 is TGTGCCAGCAGCTTCGCGGAATCGAGCAACAATGAGCAGTTCTTC.

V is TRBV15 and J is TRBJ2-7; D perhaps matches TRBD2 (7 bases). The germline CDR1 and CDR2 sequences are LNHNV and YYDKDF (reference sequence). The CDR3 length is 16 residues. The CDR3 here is CAGGRGKAKEDVEQYF. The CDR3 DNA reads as TGTGCGGGGGGGCGGGGCAAAGCGAAAGAGGACGTGGAGCAGTACTTC. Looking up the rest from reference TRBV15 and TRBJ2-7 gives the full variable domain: DAMVIQNPRYQVTQFGKPVTLSCSQTLNHNVMYWYQQKSSQAPKLLFHYYDKDFNNEADTPDNFQSRRPNTSFCFLDIRSPGLGDTAMYLCAGGRGKAKEDVEQYFGPGTRLTVT.

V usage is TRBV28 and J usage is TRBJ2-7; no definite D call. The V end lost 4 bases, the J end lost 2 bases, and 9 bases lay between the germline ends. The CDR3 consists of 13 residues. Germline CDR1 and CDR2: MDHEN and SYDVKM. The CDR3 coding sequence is TGTGCCAGCAGTTCTGAACTCGCCTACGAGCAGTACTTC. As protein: CASSSELAYEQYF.

The CDR3 coding sequence is TGTGCCAGCAGGGATAGCGGAAACTACAATGAGCAGTTCTTC. Its translation is CASRDSGNYNEQFF. This sequence joins TRBV28 and TRBJ2-1; possible D gene TRBD2, 6 bases. There are 14 residues in the CDR3. CDR1 is MDHEN and CDR2 is SYDVKM in the germline V gene. Trimming cost V 6 bases and J 3 bases, with 12 bases left between them.

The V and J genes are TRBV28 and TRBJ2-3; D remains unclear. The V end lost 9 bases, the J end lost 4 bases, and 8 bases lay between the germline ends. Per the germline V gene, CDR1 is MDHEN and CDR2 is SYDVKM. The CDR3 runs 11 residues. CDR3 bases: TGTGCCAGTATAGCTGCAGATACGCAGTATTTT. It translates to CASIAADTQYF.

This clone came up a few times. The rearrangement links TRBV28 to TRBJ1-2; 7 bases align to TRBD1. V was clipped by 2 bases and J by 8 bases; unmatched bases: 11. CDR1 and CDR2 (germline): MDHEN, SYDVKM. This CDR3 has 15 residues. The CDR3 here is CASSLILQGSGGYTF. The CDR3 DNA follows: TGTGCCAGCAGTTTAATCTTACAGGGGTCGGGAGGCTACACCTTC.

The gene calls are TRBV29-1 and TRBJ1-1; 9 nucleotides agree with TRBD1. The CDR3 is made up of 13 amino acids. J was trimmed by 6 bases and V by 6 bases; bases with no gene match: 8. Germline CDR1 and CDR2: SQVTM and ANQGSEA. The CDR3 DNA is TGCAGCGTAATGACAGGGGGTGGATCTGAAGCTTTCTTT. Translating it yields CSVMTGGGSEAFF.

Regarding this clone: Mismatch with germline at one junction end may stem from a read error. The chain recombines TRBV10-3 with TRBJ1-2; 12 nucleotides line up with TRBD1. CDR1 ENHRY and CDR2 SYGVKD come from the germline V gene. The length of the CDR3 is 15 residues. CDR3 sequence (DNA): TGTGTCATCAGTGAGGGACAGGGGGCGGTCTATGGCTACACCTTC. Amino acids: CVISEGQGAVYGYTF.